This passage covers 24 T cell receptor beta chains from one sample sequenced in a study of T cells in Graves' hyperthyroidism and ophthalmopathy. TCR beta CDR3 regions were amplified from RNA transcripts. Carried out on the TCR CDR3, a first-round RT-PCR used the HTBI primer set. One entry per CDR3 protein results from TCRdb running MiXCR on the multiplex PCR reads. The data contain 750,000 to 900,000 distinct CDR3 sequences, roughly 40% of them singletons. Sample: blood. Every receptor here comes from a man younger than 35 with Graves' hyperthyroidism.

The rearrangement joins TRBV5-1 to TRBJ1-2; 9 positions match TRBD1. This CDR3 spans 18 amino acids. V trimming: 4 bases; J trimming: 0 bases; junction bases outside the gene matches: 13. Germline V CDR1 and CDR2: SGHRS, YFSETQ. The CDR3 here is CASSDTGGVAEANYGYTF. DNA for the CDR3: TGCGCCAGCAGCGATACAGGGGGCGTAGCGGAAGCTAACTATGGCTACACCTTC.

The CDR3 loop is CASSVDGGPGANVLTF. In DNA form, the CDR3 reads TGTGCCAGCAGCGTAGACGGGGGCCCAGGGGCCAACGTCCTGACTTTC. This rearrangement joins TRBV9 to TRBJ2-6; D may be TRBD1 or TRBD2 (6 bases each). CDR1 and CDR2 from the germline V gene are SGDLS and YYNGEE. V was pared by 0 bases and J by 4 bases, with 11 bases between. The CDR3 consists of 16 residues.

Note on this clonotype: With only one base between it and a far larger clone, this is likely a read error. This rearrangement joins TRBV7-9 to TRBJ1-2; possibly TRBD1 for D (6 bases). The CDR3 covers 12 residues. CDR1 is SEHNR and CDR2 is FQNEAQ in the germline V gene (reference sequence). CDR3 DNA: TGTGCCGGCAGCTTAGGGGGTGATGGCTACACCTTC. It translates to CAGSLGGDGYTF.

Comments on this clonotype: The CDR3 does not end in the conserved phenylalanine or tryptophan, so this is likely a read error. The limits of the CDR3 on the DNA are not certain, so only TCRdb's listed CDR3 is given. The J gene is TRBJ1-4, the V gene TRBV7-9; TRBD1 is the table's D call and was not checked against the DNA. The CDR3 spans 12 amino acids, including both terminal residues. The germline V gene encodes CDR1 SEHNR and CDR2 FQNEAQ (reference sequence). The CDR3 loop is CASSLDRGLRSY.

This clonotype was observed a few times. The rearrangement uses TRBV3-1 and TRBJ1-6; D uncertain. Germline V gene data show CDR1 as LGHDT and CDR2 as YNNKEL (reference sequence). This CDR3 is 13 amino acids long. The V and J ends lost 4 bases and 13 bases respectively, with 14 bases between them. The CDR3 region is CASSRLKSSPLHF. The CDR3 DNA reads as TGTGCCAGCAGCCGACTGAAGTCCAGTCCCCTCCACTTT.

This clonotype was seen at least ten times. The CDR3 region has the DNA TGCGCCAGCAGTGCAGGGGGGAATAATTCACCCCTCCACTTT. Translation gives CASSAGGNNSPLHF. This chain connects TRBV10-1 to TRBJ1-6; TRBD1 matches 7 bases. The CDR3 loop spans 14 amino acids. The V gene's germline CDR1 is WNHNN and CDR2 SYGVQD (reference sequence). V was clipped by 4 bases and J by 5 bases; unmatched bases: 2.

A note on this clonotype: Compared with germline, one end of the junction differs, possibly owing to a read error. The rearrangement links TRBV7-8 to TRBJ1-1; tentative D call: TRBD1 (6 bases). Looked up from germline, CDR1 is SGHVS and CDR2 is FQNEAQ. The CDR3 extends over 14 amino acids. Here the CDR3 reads CASSLVRRDTKAFF. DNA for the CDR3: TGTGCCAGCAGCTTAGTCAGGAGGGACACTAAAGCTTTCTTT.

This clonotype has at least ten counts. CDR3 nucleotides: TGTGCCAGCAGCCCCGCTATGTCAACTAATGAAAAACTGTTTTTT. Translating it yields CASSPAMSTNEKLFF. The chain recombines TRBV7-8 with TRBJ1-4; D is ambiguous. Germline-derived CDR1 and CDR2 are SGHVS and FQNEAQ. This CDR3 is 15 amino acids long. V was pared by 5 bases and J by 0 bases, with 10 bases between.

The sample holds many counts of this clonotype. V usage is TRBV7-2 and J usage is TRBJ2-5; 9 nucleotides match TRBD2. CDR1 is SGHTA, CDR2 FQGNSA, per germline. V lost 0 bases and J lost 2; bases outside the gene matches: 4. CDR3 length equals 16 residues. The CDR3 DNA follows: TGTGCCAGCAGCTTAGCCCGGCTAGCGGGACAAGAGACCCAGTACTTC. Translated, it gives CASSLARLAGQETQYF.

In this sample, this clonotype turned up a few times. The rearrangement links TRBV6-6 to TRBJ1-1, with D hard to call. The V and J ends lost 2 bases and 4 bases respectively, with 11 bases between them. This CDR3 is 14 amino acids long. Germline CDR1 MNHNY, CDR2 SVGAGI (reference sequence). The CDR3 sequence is CASSYGPGLTEAFF. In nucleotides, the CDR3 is TGTGCCAGCAGTTACGGGCCAGGACTCACTGAAGCTTTCTTT.

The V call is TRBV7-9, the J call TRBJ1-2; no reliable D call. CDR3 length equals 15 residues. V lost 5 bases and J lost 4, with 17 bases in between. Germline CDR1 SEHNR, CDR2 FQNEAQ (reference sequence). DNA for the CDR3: TGTGCCAGCAGCCTGGAAGCGGGATCAGTCTATGGCTACACCTTC. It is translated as CASSLEAGSVYGYTF.

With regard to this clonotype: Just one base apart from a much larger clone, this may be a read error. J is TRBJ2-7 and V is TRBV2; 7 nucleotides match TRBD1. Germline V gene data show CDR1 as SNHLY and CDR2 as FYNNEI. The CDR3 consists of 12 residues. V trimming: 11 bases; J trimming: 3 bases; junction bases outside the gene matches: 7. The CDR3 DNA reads TGTGCCTACCGACAGGGCCTCTACGAGCAGTACTTC. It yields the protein CAYRQGLYEQYF.

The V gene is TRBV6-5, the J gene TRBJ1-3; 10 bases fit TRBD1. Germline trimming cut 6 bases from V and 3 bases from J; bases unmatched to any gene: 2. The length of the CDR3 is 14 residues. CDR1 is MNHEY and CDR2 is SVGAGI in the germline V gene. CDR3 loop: CASRGTGVGNTIYF. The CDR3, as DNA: TGTGCCAGCAGGGGGACAGGGGTTGGAAACACCATATATTTT.

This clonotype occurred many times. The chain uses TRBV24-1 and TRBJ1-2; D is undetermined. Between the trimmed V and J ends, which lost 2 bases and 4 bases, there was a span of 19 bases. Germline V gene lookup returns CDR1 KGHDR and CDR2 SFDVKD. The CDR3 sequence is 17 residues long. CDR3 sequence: CATSDSVRASRFYGYTF. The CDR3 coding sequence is TGTGCCACCAGTGATTCGGTGAGGGCTTCAAGGTTCTATGGCTACACCTTC.

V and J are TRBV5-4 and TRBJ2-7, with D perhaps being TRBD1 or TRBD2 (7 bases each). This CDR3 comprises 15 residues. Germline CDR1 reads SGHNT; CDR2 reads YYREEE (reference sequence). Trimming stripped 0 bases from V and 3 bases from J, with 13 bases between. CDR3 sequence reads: CASSLETGRVYEQYF. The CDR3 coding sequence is TGTGCCAGCAGCTTGGAGACAGGGAGGGTCTACGAGCAGTACTTC.

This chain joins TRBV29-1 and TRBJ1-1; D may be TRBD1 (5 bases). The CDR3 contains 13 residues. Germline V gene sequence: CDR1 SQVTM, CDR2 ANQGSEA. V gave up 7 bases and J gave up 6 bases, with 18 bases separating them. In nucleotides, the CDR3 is TGCAGCGGGAATGCCCGAGGGACGGCTGAAGCTTTCTTT. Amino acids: CSGNARGTAEAFF.

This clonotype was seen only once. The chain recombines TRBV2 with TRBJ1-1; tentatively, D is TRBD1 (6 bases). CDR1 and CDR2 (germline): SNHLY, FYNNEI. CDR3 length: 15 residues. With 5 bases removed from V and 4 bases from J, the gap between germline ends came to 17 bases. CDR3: CASSLSGGVFTEAFF. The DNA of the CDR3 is TGTGCCAGCAGTTTATCGGGGGGCGTTTTCACTGAAGCTTTCTTT.

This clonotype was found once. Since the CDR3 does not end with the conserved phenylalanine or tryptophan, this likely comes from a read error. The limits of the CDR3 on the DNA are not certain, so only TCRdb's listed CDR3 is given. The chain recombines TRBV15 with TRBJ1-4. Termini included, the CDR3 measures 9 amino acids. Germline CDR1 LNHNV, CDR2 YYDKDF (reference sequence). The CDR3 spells CATSRDRKG.

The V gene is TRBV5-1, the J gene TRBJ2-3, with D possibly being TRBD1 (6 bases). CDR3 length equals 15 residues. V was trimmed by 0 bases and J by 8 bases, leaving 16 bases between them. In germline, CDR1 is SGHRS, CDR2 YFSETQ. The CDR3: CASSLEQGGLLTQYF. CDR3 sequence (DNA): TGCGCCAGCAGCTTGGAACAGGGCGGCCTACTTACGCAGTATTTT. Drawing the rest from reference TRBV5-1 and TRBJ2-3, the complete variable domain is KAGVTQTPRYLIKTRGQQVTLSCSPISGHRSVSWYQQTPGQGLQFLFEYFSETQRNKGNFPGRFSGRQFSNSRSEMNVSTLELGDSALYLCASSLEQGGLLTQYFGPGTRLTVL.

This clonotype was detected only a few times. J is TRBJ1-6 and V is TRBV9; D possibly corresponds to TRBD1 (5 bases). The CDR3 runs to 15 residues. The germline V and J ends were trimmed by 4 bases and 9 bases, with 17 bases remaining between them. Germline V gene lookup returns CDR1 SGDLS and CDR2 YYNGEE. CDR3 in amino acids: CASSQEGLEFSPLHF. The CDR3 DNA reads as TGTGCCAGCAGCCAAGAGGGACTGGAATTTTCACCCCTCCACTTT.

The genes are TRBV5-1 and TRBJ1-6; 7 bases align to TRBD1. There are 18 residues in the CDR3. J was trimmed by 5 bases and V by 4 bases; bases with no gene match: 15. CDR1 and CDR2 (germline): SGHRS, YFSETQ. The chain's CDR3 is CASSPGQRPWDNNSPLHF. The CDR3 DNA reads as TGCGCCAGCAGCCCGGGACAGCGCCCATGGGATAATAATTCACCCCTCCACTTT.

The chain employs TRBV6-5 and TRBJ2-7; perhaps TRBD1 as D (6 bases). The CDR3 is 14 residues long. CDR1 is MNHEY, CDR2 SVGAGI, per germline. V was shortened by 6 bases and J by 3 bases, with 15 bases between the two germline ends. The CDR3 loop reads CASRVDRLDYEQYF. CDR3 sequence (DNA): TGTGCCAGCAGGGTCGACAGGCTTGACTACGAGCAGTACTTC.

The CDR3 DNA follows: TGTGCCAGCAGTGCCGCGACCCCGAGGGTCACTGAAGCTTTCTTT. This translates into CASSAATPRVTEAFF. The chain links TRBV25-1 to TRBJ1-1, with D unresolved. The CDR3 has 15 residues. Germline assignment: CDR1 MGHDK and CDR2 SYGVNS. V lost 4 bases, J lost 4 bases, and 16 bases lay in between.

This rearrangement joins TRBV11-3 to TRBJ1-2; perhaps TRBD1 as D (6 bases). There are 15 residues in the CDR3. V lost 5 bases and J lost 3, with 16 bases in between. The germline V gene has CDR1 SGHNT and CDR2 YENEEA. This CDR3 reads CASSLDRQEYYGYTF. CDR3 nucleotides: TGTGCCAGCAGCCTCGATCGACAGGAGTACTATGGCTACACCTTC.